The next 30 T cell receptor beta chains were all read from a single sample in a study of immune evolution from preneoplasia to lung adenocarcinoma. Sequenced by immunoSEQ multiplex PCR; TCRdb stores in-frame clones only, minus some. Here the sample spans about 5,000 clones, approximately 86% being singletons. The specimen sequenced was FFPE adjacent normal lung tissue. The receptors derive from a donor at least 70 years old with lung adenocarcinoma.

The V call is TRBV5-1, the J call TRBJ2-3, with a possible D match to TRBD2 (6 bases). V dropped 0 bases and J dropped 1 base, with 15 bases sitting between them. The CDR3 is made up of 17 amino acids. Germline CDR1 is SGHRS and CDR2 is YFSETQ. This CDR3 reads CASSLAGGARGTDTQYF. The CDR3 bases are TGCGCCAGCAGCTTGGCCGGCGGGGCCAGAGGCACAGATACGCAGTATTTT.

The CDR3 protein is CAIGGGLGEQYF. As DNA, the CDR3 is TGTGCCATCGGGGGCGGGCTTGGCGAGCAGTACTTC. The V gene is TRBV10-3, the J gene TRBJ2-7; possible D gene TRBD1, 6 bases. The CDR3 runs 12 residues. Between the trimmed V and J ends, which lost 8 bases and 6 bases, there was a span of 14 bases. The germline V gene has CDR1 ENHRY and CDR2 SYGVKD.

V usage is TRBV19 and J usage is TRBJ2-1; no definite D call. The CDR3 totals 14 residues. Trimming stripped 6 bases from V and 0 bases from J, with 9 bases between. CDR1 is LNHDA, CDR2 SQIVND, per germline (reference sequence). CDR3 sequence (DNA): TGTGCCAGTAGCGAGACGAGCTCCTACAATGAGCAGTTCTTC. Translation gives CASSETSSYNEQFF.

The chain links TRBV6-5 to TRBJ1-2; unclear D gene. Germline lookup yields CDR1 MNHEY and CDR2 SVGAGI. The V end was cut by 7 bases, the J end by 8 bases, with 17 bases between. This CDR3 contains 13 residues. CDR3 in DNA: TGTGCCAGCAAGCCCCTGGCTAATGCGGGCTACACCTTC. Its translation: CASKPLANAGYTF.

The CDR3 reads CASSLVDGTGELFF. The CDR3 coding sequence is TGTGCCAGCTCGCTCGTTGACGGGACCGGGGAGCTGTTTTTT. The V call is TRBV18, the J call TRBJ2-2; D remains ambiguous. CDR1 is KGHSH, CDR2 LQKENI, per germline. V lost 6 bases, J lost 5 bases, and 13 bases lay in between. CDR3 size: 14 residues. Complete variable domain (other parts from reference TRBV18 and TRBJ2-2): NAGVMQNPRHLVRRRGQEARLRCSPMKGHSHVYWYRQLPEEGLKFMVYLQKENIIDESGMPKERFSAEFPKEGPSILRIQQVVRGDSAAYFCASSLVDGTGELFFGEGSRLTVL.

This chain links TRBV5-1 with TRBJ2-1, with 13 bases fitting TRBD2. The length of the CDR3 is 17 residues. CDR1 and CDR2 from the germline V gene are SGHRS and YFSETQ. V lost 4 bases and J lost 5; bases outside the gene matches: 9. CDR3 bases: TGCGCCAGCAGCAGGGGAGGACTAGCGGGAGAGGACAATGAGCAGTTCTTC. This codes for CASSRGGLAGEDNEQFF.

The J gene is TRBJ1-5, the V gene TRBV18; no clear D. V lost 3 bases and J lost 0, with 9 bases in between. Germline V gene lookup returns CDR1 KGHSH and CDR2 LQKENI. The length of the CDR3 is 15 residues. The DNA of the CDR3 is TGTGCCAGCTCACCTACTCCAGATAGCAATCAGCCCCAGCATTTT. Its protein product is CASSPTPDSNQPQHF.

This chain's CDR3 is CASRQGVGGYTF. As DNA, the CDR3 is TGTGCCAGCAGACAGGGGGTGGGAGGCTACACCTTC. V gene TRBV6-5 combines with J gene TRBJ1-2; 8 nucleotides agree with TRBD1. Germline lookup yields CDR1 MNHEY and CDR2 SVGAGI. CDR3 length: 12 residues. Trimming took 6 bases from V and 8 from J; bases not matched to a gene: 5.

The CDR3 loop reads CASSVGSGRTDTQYF. CDR3 sequence (DNA): TGTGCCAGCAGCGTAGGTAGCGGTCGCACAGATACGCAGTATTTT. This chain uses TRBV9 with TRBJ2-3, with D possibly matching TRBD2 (6 bases). Per the germline V gene, CDR1 is SGDLS and CDR2 is YYNGEE. There are 15 residues in the CDR3. Trimming shortened V by 0 bases and J by 1 base, and 9 bases separated the two germline ends. Using reference TRBV9 and TRBJ2-3 for the parts outside the CDR3, the full variable domain is DSGVTQTPKHLITATGQRVTLRCSPRSGDLSVYWYQQSLDQGLQFLIQYYNGEERAKGNILERFSAQQFPDLHSELNLSSLELGDSALYFCASSVGSGRTDTQYFGPGTRLTVL.

Sample share makes this clone large. The genes are TRBV4-1 and TRBJ2-7, with TRBD2 identical over 8 bases. J was trimmed by 2 bases and V by 3 bases; bases with no gene match: 3. CDR1 is MGHRA, CDR2 YSYEKL, per germline. The CDR3 loop spans 14 amino acids. In DNA form, the CDR3 reads TGCGCCAGCAGCCAGGATAGCGGGACCTACGAGCAGTACTTC. As protein: CASSQDSGTYEQYF.

This clone was counted between two and nine times. The chain is built from TRBV4-1 and TRBJ1-5; no firm D call. Germline V CDR1 and CDR2: MGHRA, YSYEKL. The CDR3 is 15 amino acids. Trimming cost V 0 bases and J 4 bases, with 10 bases left between them. The CDR3 loop is CASSQEGRYNQPQHF. Written as DNA, the CDR3 is TGCGCCAGCAGCCAAGAAGGACGGTATAATCAGCCCCAGCATTTT.

This rearrangement joins TRBV4-2 to TRBJ2-7; D is perhaps TRBD2 (6 bases). The CDR3 totals 15 residues. Trimming removed 3 bases from V and 3 bases from J, with 15 bases in between. Germline CDR1 is LGHNA and CDR2 is YNFKEQ. CDR3 in DNA: TGTGCCAGCAGCCAGGGAGTAGCGGAGGGCTACGAGCAGTACTTC. This sequence encodes CASSQGVAEGYEQYF.

The chain links TRBV19 to TRBJ2-7; 12 nucleotides align to TRBD2. Per germline, CDR1 LNHDA and CDR2 SQIVND (reference sequence). The CDR3 loop spans 16 amino acids. V was pared by 5 bases and J by 5 bases, with 10 bases of the junction left unmatched. The CDR3 spells CASSPRPSGRADEQYF. Here the CDR3 DNA reads TGTGCCAGTAGTCCCCGCCCTAGCGGGAGGGCTGACGAGCAGTACTTC.

The chain has TRBV28 and TRBJ1-2, with 10 bases fitting TRBD1. This CDR3 comprises 14 residues. From germline, CDR1 is MDHEN and CDR2 SYDVKM. V shed 8 bases, J shed 8 bases, and the junction held 11 bases outside the gene matches. The CDR3 DNA reads as TGTGCCAGCCTATCTATCGGGACAGGGGAAGGCTACACCTTC. This sequence encodes CASLSIGTGEGYTF.

The chain has TRBV4-1 and TRBJ2-1; TRBD1 matches 9 bases. This CDR3 is 14 amino acids long. The V segment lost 3 bases and the J segment 5 bases; nucleotides outside the gene matches: 2. CDR1 and CDR2 (germline): MGHRA, YSYEKL. In nucleotides, the CDR3 is TGCGCCAGCAGCCACCGGGACAGGGACAATGAGCAGTTCTTC. Amino acids: CASSHRDRDNEQFF.

The chain combines TRBV29-1 with TRBJ2-1; weak D call: TRBD2 (5 bases). V lost 0 bases and J 4 bases, leaving 13 bases between the germline ends. CDR1 SQVTM and CDR2 ANQGSEA come from the germline V gene. The CDR3 is 15 amino acids. The CDR3 sequence is CSVEDLGIEYNEQFF. The CDR3 bases are TGCAGCGTTGAAGATCTCGGGATAGAATACAATGAGCAGTTCTTC.

J is TRBJ2-5 and V is TRBV6-6; 9 bases fit TRBD2. The CDR3 runs 15 residues. With V trimmed by 7 bases and J by 4 bases, 10 bases remained unmatched. Germline CDR1 reads MNHNY; CDR2 reads SVGAGI (reference sequence). In DNA, the CDR3 is TGTGCCAGCAAAGGGGCTAGCGGGACGGCAGAGACCCAGTACTTC. The encoded protein is CASKGASGTAETQYF.

The chain has TRBV25-1 and TRBJ1-2; 10 positions agree with TRBD1. The germline V gene encodes CDR1 MGHDK and CDR2 SYGVNS. The J segment lost 5 bases and the V segment lost 2 bases, leaving 5 bases of the junction unmatched. CDR3 length: 15 amino acids. The CDR3 DNA reads TGTGCCAGCAGTGAAGGGGGGACAGGGGTTTATGGCTACACCTTC. It codes for CASSEGGTGVYGYTF.

The V and J genes are TRBV5-6 and TRBJ2-5, with D perhaps TRBD1 or TRBD2 (6 bases each). The CDR3 loop spans 14 amino acids. With 3 bases removed from V and 5 bases from J, the gap between germline ends came to 14 bases. Per germline, CDR1 SGHDT and CDR2 YYEEEE. The CDR3 DNA follows: TGTGCCAGCAGCTCGCCGGGGGCGGGGGAGACCCAGTACTTC. Its translation is CASSSPGAGETQYF.

The chain employs TRBV5-5 and TRBJ2-7, with 9 bases lining up with TRBD2. Germline V gene lookup returns CDR1 SGHKS and CDR2 YYEKEE (reference sequence). The CDR3 is 13 amino acids. J lost 3 bases, V lost 6 bases, and 4 bases had no gene match. CDR3 DNA: TGTGCCAGCACATTAGCGGGGGTCTACGAGCAGTACTTC. Its translation is CASTLAGVYEQYF. The variable domain in full, with the rest retrieved from reference TRBV5-5 and TRBJ2-7, is DAGVTQSPTHLIKTRGQQVTLRCSPISGHKSVSWYQQVLGQGPQFIFQYYEKEERGRGNFPDRFSARQFPNYSSELNVNALLLGDSALYLCASTLAGVYEQYFGPGTRLTVT.

This clone came up a few times. The rearrangement uses TRBV28 and TRBJ1-1, with TRBD1 matching 12 bases. Germline loops: CDR1 MDHEN, CDR2 SYDVKM. The CDR3 runs to 17 residues. V dropped 5 bases and J dropped 7; count of bases not matched to a gene: 14. The CDR3, as DNA: TGTGCCAGCAGTCAAAACCGGGACAGGGGGCGCCCGGTTGAAGCTTTCTTT. The encoded protein is CASSQNRDRGRPVEAFF.

V usage is TRBV28 and J usage is TRBJ2-1; 8 nucleotides match TRBD2. The CDR3 loop spans 16 amino acids. V shed 7 bases, J shed 4 bases, and the junction held 12 bases outside the gene matches. CDR1 and CDR2 from the germline V gene are MDHEN and SYDVKM. The CDR3 region is CASNLPGLGGYNEQFF. CDR3 coding DNA: TGTGCCAGCAACCTACCGGGACTAGGAGGTTACAATGAGCAGTTCTTC.

The V and J genes are TRBV7-2 and TRBJ2-7, with TRBD1 matching over 8 bases. This CDR3 has 15 amino acids. Germline V gene sequence: CDR1 SGHTA, CDR2 FQGNSA. Trimming removed 5 bases from V and 3 bases from J; junction bases left unmatched: 9. The CDR3 nucleotides are TGTGCCAGCAGCCCGGGACAGGCGATAATCTACGAGCAGTACTTC. This translates into CASSPGQAIIYEQYF.

This clone was counted once. A junction end diverges from the germline sequence, so it may reflect a read error. The CDR3 DNA sequence: TGTGTCAGCAGCTCGCTCTACGAGCAGTACTTC. Translation gives CVSSSLYEQYF. The chain uses TRBV11-2 and TRBJ2-7; D is uncertain. Germline assignment: CDR1 SGHAT and CDR2 FQNNGV. The CDR3 totals 11 residues.

The chain combines TRBV27 with TRBJ2-7; D is undetermined. This CDR3 is built from 14 residues. The germline V gene encodes CDR1 MNHEY and CDR2 SMNVEV (reference sequence). V lost 5 bases, J lost 2 bases, and 13 bases lay in between. CDR3 in amino acids: CASSPSTTAYEQYF. The CDR3 DNA reads TGTGCCAGCAGTCCATCGACAACTGCCTACGAGCAGTACTTC.

The sample holds a few counts of this clone. The same CDR3 arises from other DNA sequences in this sample as well. V gene TRBV5-1 combines with J gene TRBJ1-1; D unresolved. The V and J ends lost 2 bases and 3 bases respectively, with 8 bases between them. CDR1 SGHRS and CDR2 YFSETQ come from the germline V gene. The CDR3 extends over 13 amino acids. The CDR3 nucleotides read TGCGCCAGCAGCTTTTCCGCCGACACTGAAGCTTTCTTT. Translated: CASSFSADTEAFF. Full variable domain (missing parts from reference TRBV5-1 and TRBJ1-1): KAGVTQTPRYLIKTRGQQVTLSCSPISGHRSVSWYQQTPGQGLQFLFEYFSETQRNKGNFPGRFSGRQFSNSRSEMNVSTLELGDSALYLCASSFSADTEAFFGQGTRLTVV.

The chain couples TRBV19 to TRBJ2-6; 10 bases map to TRBD1. Germline V gives CDR1 LNHDA, CDR2 SQIVND (reference sequence). The V and J ends lost 11 bases and 4 bases, in that order; junction bases with no gene match: 8. The CDR3 has 15 residues. CDR3 sequence: CAAGDRGAGANVLTF. The CDR3 nucleotides read TGTGCCGCAGGGGACAGGGGTGCGGGGGCCAACGTCCTGACTTTC.

V gene TRBV2 combines with J gene TRBJ1-2, with 9 nucleotides matching TRBD1. Germline CDR1 SNHLY, CDR2 FYNNEI. The trim removed 5 bases at V and 6 bases at J, leaving 7 bases unmatched. This CDR3 has 14 residues. DNA for the CDR3: TGTGCCAGCAGTCTATTACAGGGGGCTGATGGCTACACCTTC. Encoded protein: CASSLLQGADGYTF.

This clone is a singleton in its sample. V is TRBV19 and J is TRBJ2-2; TRBD2 aligns across 8 bases. Germline CDR1 reads LNHDA; CDR2 reads SQIVND (reference sequence). The CDR3 consists of 16 residues. The V gene end was trimmed by 7 bases and the J gene end by 0 bases; junction bases not matched to a gene: 7. CDR3: CASKKGLAANTGELFF. The CDR3 coding sequence is TGTGCCAGTAAGAAAGGACTAGCAGCGAACACCGGGGAGCTGTTTTTT.

The chain combines TRBV29-1 with TRBJ1-1; no definite D call. The CDR3 contains 13 residues. Germline CDR1 is SQVTM and CDR2 is ANQGSEA. V shed 5 bases and J shed 1 base, with 11 bases lying between them. Written as DNA, the CDR3 is TGCAGCGTTTTCGGAGGCCCGAACACTGAAGCTTTCTTT. Residues: CSVFGGPNTEAFF.